One sample yielded the 23 T cell receptor beta chains listed below, sequenced in a study of shared clonotypes between healthy human individuals (dated by TCRdb to 2018 to 2021). The protocol used for the library was the immunoSEQ multiplex PCR assay. TCRdb obtained this table from immuneACCESS and retained in-frame rearrangements with V and J assigned. These tables miss some clones; where compared with another copy, unresolved V genes account for less than half of the shortfall, and the remainder is unexplained. Recorded for this sample are some 1,100,000 clones; around three quarters of them occurred a single time. The top ten clones comprise 0.5% to 0.6% of the sample. Sequences were obtained from memory CD4+ T cells from PBMCs. The sample's cell subset or site label, decoded: CD45RA-negative fraction. All receptors derive from a man aged 18 to 29 in good health. Some clones in this sample may be carry-over from other donors' samples.

This rearrangement joins TRBV25-1 to TRBJ2-5, with D possibly matching TRBD2 (6 bases). Germline V gene data show CDR1 as MGHDK and CDR2 as SYGVNS. V was trimmed by 1 base and J by 2 bases, leaving 11 bases between them. The CDR3 spans 15 residues. CDR3: CASSEFSGTQETQYF. Written as DNA, the CDR3 is TGTGCCAGCAGTGAATTTAGCGGCACACAAGAGACCCAGTACTTC. The full variable domain, in which reference TRBV25-1 and TRBJ2-5 provide the parts outside the CDR3, is EADIYQTPRYLVIGTGKKITLECSQTMGHDKMYWYQQDPGMELHLIHYSYGVNSTEKGDLSSESTVSRIRTEHFPLTLESARPSHTSQYLCASSEFSGTQETQYFGPGTRLLVL.

This clone was recorded only once. V and J are TRBV27 and TRBJ1-1; D gene unclear. Between the trimmed V and J ends, which lost 2 bases and 2 bases, there was a span of 12 bases. CDR1 is MNHEY and CDR2 is SMNVEV in the germline V gene (reference sequence). The CDR3 totals 15 residues. The CDR3 bases are TGTGCCAGCAGTTTAAGACCTTCCATTAACACTGAAGCTTTCTTT. Amino acids: CASSLRPSINTEAFF.

This sequence joins TRBV6-1 and TRBJ2-7; 10 bases are a match to TRBD1. The CDR3 sequence is 14 residues long. The junction had 9 bases not matched to a gene; V was cut back by 6 bases and J by 7 bases. Germline V gene data show CDR1 as MNHNS and CDR2 as SASEGT. The CDR3 loop reads CASRLGQGVGEQYF. The CDR3 DNA sequence: TGTGCCAGCAGGCTAGGACAGGGGGTGGGGGAGCAGTACTTC.

The chain recombines TRBV30 with TRBJ2-1, with 10 bases lining up with TRBD2. Trimming cost V 0 bases and J 3 bases; bases outside gene matches: 2. The CDR3 has 15 residues. Looked up from germline, CDR1 is GTSNPN and CDR2 is SVGIG (reference sequence). In nucleotides, the CDR3 is TGTGCCTGGAGTGTCGGACTAGCGGTCTACAATGAGCAGTTCTTC. This codes for CAWSVGLAVYNEQFF.

This chain connects TRBV9 to TRBJ2-5; maybe TRBD2 (5 bases). Germline V gene sequence: CDR1 SGDLS, CDR2 YYNGEE. Trimming took off 4 bases at V and 1 base at J, with 14 bases between the two ends. The CDR3 runs to 15 residues. The CDR3 sequence: CASSRAWTFQETQYF. As DNA, the CDR3 is TGTGCCAGCAGCAGAGCCTGGACTTTCCAAGAGACCCAGTACTTC.

The table lists this clone with many counts. The chain links TRBV5-5 to TRBJ1-5, with D tentatively TRBD1 (6 bases). CDR3 length: 14 amino acids. CDR1 and CDR2 from the germline V gene are SGHKS and YYEKEE (reference sequence). Trimming stripped 0 bases from V and 7 bases from J, with 11 bases between. The chain's CDR3 is CASSLGTAYQPQHF. The DNA of the CDR3 is TGTGCCAGCAGCTTGGGGACAGCCTACCAGCCCCAGCATTTT.

This clone was picked up a small number of times. The gene calls are TRBV12-2 and TRBJ2-4. TRBV12-2 is labeled a pseudogene. This CDR3 spans 17 amino acids. CDR3 sequence (DNA): TGTGCAGGGACTACATTACTAGCAGGGGGTGCCAAAAACATTCAGTACTTC. This translates into CAGTTLLAGGAKNIQYF.

The chain has TRBV19 and TRBJ2-3; D is uncertain. The germline V gene encodes CDR1 LNHDA and CDR2 SQIVND (reference sequence). Between the trimmed V and J ends, which lost 5 bases and 7 bases, there was a span of 13 bases. The CDR3 length is 13 residues. Written as DNA, the CDR3 is TGTGCCAGTAGTCCCCGCGACAAGAATACGCAGTATTTT. The encoded protein is CASSPRDKNTQYF. Complete variable domain (other parts from reference TRBV19 and TRBJ2-3): DGGITQSPKYLFRKEGQNVTLSCEQNLNHDAMYWYRQDPGQGLRLIYYSQIVNDFQKGDIAEGYSVSREKKESFPLTVTSAQKNPTAFYLCASSPRDKNTQYFGPGTRLTVL.

This clone was seen a few times. The chain joins TRBV2 to TRBJ1-5; D gene uncertain. Germline V gives CDR1 SNHLY, CDR2 FYNNEI. The V end lost 6 bases, the J end lost 6 bases, and 9 bases lay between the germline ends. The CDR3 is 12 amino acids. The CDR3 sequence: CASSLLGQPQHF. In DNA form, the CDR3 reads TGTGCCAGCAGCCTCTTGGGTCAGCCCCAGCATTTT. The full variable domain, completed using reference TRBV2 and TRBJ1-5, is EPEVTQTPSHQVTQMGQEVILRCVPISNHLYFYWYRQILGQKVEFLVSFYNNEISEKSEIFDDQFSVERPDGSNFTLKIRSTKLEDSAMYFCASSLLGQPQHFGDGTRLSIL.

The J gene is TRBJ2-7, the V gene TRBV9, with D tentatively TRBD1 or TRBD2 (6 bases each). Germline V gives CDR1 SGDLS, CDR2 YYNGEE. This CDR3 has 15 residues. V dropped 4 bases and J dropped 7 bases, with 21 bases sitting between them. The CDR3 spells CASSTQGTVTLEQYF. The CDR3 coding sequence is TGTGCCAGCAGCACCCAGGGGACTGTAACTTTGGAGCAGTACTTC.

The chain uses TRBV18 and TRBJ2-7; possible D gene TRBD2, 5 bases. The CDR3 totals 13 residues. The germline V gene encodes CDR1 KGHSH and CDR2 LQKENI. Trimming pared 1 base from V and 6 bases from J, leaving 10 bases between. This CDR3 reads CASSPLGAGEQYF. In DNA form, the CDR3 reads TGTGCCAGCTCACCACTGGGAGCCGGCGAGCAGTACTTC.

In the case of this clone: Other nucleotide sequences in the sample specify the same CDR3. This rearrangement joins TRBV5-1 to TRBJ1-3; D remains unclear. The CDR3 extends over 13 amino acids. Germline CDR1 SGHRS, CDR2 YFSETQ. Trimming left V 4 bases short and J 2 bases short, with 7 bases between. CDR3 sequence reads: CASSLGPGNTIYF. The CDR3 DNA reads as TGCGCCAGCAGCCTCGGGCCTGGAAACACCATATATTTT.

The chain combines TRBV2 with TRBJ2-3; D unresolved. The V and J ends lost 8 bases and 4 bases respectively, with 13 bases between them. The CDR3 contains 13 residues. Germline loops: CDR1 SNHLY, CDR2 FYNNEI. Here the CDR3 reads CASSALIADTQYF. The CDR3 nucleotides read TGTGCCAGCTCTGCTCTCATCGCAGATACGCAGTATTTT.

The chain employs TRBV7-2 and TRBJ2-3; maybe TRBD2 (6 bases). CDR3 length equals 16 residues. Germline-derived CDR1 and CDR2 are SGHTA and FQGNSA. Trimming removed 2 bases at V and 2 bases at J, with 14 bases between. The CDR3 here is CASSLFGGGNTDTQYF. The CDR3 DNA is TGTGCCAGCAGCTTATTCGGGGGAGGCAACACAGATACGCAGTATTTT.

Comments on this clone: This specimen includes other DNA sequences encoding the same CDR3. This chain joins TRBV5-1 and TRBJ2-5; D is uncertain. Between the trimmed V and J ends, which lost 0 bases and 4 bases, there was a span of 10 bases. Per the germline V gene, CDR1 is SGHRS and CDR2 is YFSETQ. This CDR3 spans 14 amino acids. The CDR3 region is CASSLGESRETQYF. DNA for the CDR3: TGCGCCAGCAGCTTGGGTGAGAGCCGAGAGACCCAGTACTTC.

This chain connects TRBV5-1 to TRBJ2-6, with D unresolved. Germline CDR1 SGHRS, CDR2 YFSETQ. The ends were cut back, 4 bases at V and 2 bases at J, with 16 bases in the middle. This CDR3 contains 17 residues. The CDR3 spells CASSSQAVTAGANVLTF. CDR3 DNA sequence: TGCGCCAGCAGCAGTCAGGCGGTTACCGCTGGGGCCAACGTCCTGACTTTC.

A word on this clone: The sample has other DNA sequences that encode this CDR3 too. The chain links TRBV28 to TRBJ1-5, with D possibly matching TRBD1 (6 bases). The germline V and J ends were trimmed by 5 bases and 4 bases, with 9 bases remaining between them. Per the germline V gene, CDR1 is MDHEN and CDR2 is SYDVKM. CDR3 size: 13 residues. Written as DNA, the CDR3 is TGTGCCAGCAGTCCCACAGGGAATCAGCCCCAGCATTTT. It specifies CASSPTGNQPQHF.

The chain employs TRBV10-1 and TRBJ2-7; 9 positions agree with TRBD2. Germline V gene lookup returns CDR1 WNHNN and CDR2 SYGVQD (reference sequence). Unmatched junction bases numbered 6, after V lost 8 bases and J lost 7 bases. The CDR3 length is 12 residues. CDR3 sequence reads: CASGPAGGEQYF. CDR3 sequence (DNA): TGCGCCAGCGGGCCGGCGGGAGGGGAGCAGTACTTC.

The J gene is TRBJ2-2, the V gene TRBV28; 11 positions agree with TRBD1. CDR1 and CDR2 (germline): MDHEN, SYDVKM. The CDR3 is made up of 16 amino acids. The V segment lost 5 bases and the J segment 5 bases; nucleotides outside the gene matches: 7. The CDR3 coding sequence is TGTGCCAGCAGTCCGGGGACAGGGGGTCTGACCGGGGAGCTGTTTTTT. Translating it yields CASSPGTGGLTGELFF. The full variable domain, completed using reference TRBV28 and TRBJ2-2, is DVKVTQSSRYLVKRTGEKVFLECVQDMDHENMFWYRQDPGLGLRLIYFSYDVKMKEKGDIPEGYSVSREKKERFSLILESASTNQTSMYLCASSPGTGGLTGELFFGEGSRLTVL.

V usage is TRBV7-9 and J usage is TRBJ2-3; 7 bases line up with TRBD2. The CDR3 is 17 amino acids. V was pared by 1 base and J by 4 bases, with 11 bases of the junction left unmatched. Germline V gene lookup returns CDR1 SEHNR and CDR2 FQNEAQ (reference sequence). The DNA for the CDR3 is TGTGCCAGCAGCTTAGGTGCTAGCGGAGAAGGGGCAGATACGCAGTATTTT. Translating it yields CASSLGASGEGADTQYF.

This clone was found once. The chain links TRBV19 to TRBJ1-3, with D unresolved. V lost 3 bases to trimming and J lost 5 bases, with 14 bases between them. The CDR3 totals 15 residues. The V gene's germline CDR1 is LNHDA and CDR2 SQIVND (reference sequence). DNA for the CDR3: TGTGCCAGTAGTATCAGTCCAGGCCTGCGAAACACCATATATTTT. It encodes CASSISPGLRNTIYF.

The chain uses TRBV29-1 and TRBJ2-7; possible D gene TRBD2, 5 bases. V lost 3 bases and J lost 5, with 8 bases in between. The CDR3 is 11 residues long. Germline V CDR1 and CDR2: SQVTM, ANQGSEA. CDR3 DNA sequence: TGCAGCGTTGATATGGGAGACGAGCAGTACTTC. It yields the protein CSVDMGDEQYF.

A word on this clone: The junction shows a germline mismatch at one end, possibly a read error. The rearrangement uses TRBV30 and TRBJ2-7, with D possibly being TRBD2 (5 bases). Germline V CDR1 and CDR2: GTSNPN, SVGIG (reference sequence). This CDR3 is built from 12 residues. The CDR3 sequence is CAWSGIGEASSF. In DNA form, the CDR3 reads TGTGCCTGGAGTGGAATCGGGGAAGCATCCAGCTTC.